A single T cell receptor (beta chain) is shown here with its context. 60 Vbeta and 13 Jbeta primers were used in PCR. Clones were read by immunoSEQ multiplex PCR, and TCRdb kept only the in-frame ones, dropping some. The sample carries roughly 190,000 clones, 65% to 85% recorded once. The sample is drawn from a study of cytomegalovirus exposure and HLA in healthy donors. CDR3 size: 16 residues. Between the trimmed V and J ends, which lost 1 base and 7 bases, there was a span of 18 bases. CDR1 SGDLS and CDR2 YYNGEE come from the germline V gene. The sequencing input was PBMCs. The source is a young man in good health and CMV-seronegative. The V and J genes are TRBV9 and TRBJ2-1; TRBD2 might be the D (6 bases). The CDR3 sequence: CASSVRPGERNNEQFF. CDR3 DNA sequence: TGTGCCAGCAGCGTACGTCCGGGGGAGAGGAATAATGAGCAGTTCTTC.